This T cell receptor beta chain emerged from a study of cytomegalovirus exposure and HLA in healthy donors. Study-wide results and limits: There were about 160 TCR beta chains listed as cytomegalovirus-associated. Fewer N-insertions than the 666-donor mean were reportedly shown by an Asian-associated ancestry cluster in a later analysis. TRBV6-2, TRBV6-3 and some other V segments were unresolvable in 87-base-pair reads. Later analysis identified a missense DCLRE1C variant that was linked to TCR beta V- and J-gene trimming.

This CDR3 comprises 16 residues. Trimming cost V 5 bases and J 5 bases, with 19 bases left between them. CDR1 and CDR2 from the germline V gene are SGHVS and FNYEAQ. Comment on this clone: Antigen: not known.

The study ran its PCR with 60 Vbeta and 13 Jbeta primers. The protocol was immunoSEQ multiplex PCR, while the TCRdb copy is restricted to in-frame clones and leaves out a portion. The sample has approximately 190,000 clones, about four fifths seen once. Sequencing used PBMCs. The sequence was collected from a man between 40 and 49 years old in good health and CMV-seropositive. V usage is TRBV7-6 and J usage is TRBJ2-1, with a tentative D call TRBD1 (7 bases). The DNA of the CDR3 is TGTGCCAGCAGCCATCTGGGGCAGGGGGGTCACAATGAGCAGTTCTTC. This translates into CASSHLGQGGHNEQFF.